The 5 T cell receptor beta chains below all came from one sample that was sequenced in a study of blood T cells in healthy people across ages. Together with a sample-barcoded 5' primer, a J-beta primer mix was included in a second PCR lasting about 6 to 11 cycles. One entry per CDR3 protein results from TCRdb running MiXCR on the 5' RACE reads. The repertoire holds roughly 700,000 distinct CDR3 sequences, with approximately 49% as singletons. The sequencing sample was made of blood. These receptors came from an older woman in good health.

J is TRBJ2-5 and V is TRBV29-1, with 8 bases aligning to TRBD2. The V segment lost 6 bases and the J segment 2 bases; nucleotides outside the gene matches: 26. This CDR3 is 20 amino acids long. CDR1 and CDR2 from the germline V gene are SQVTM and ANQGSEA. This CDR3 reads CSVDILPPAGEGVWQETQYF. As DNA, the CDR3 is TGCAGCGTGGATATACTACCCCCAGCGGGAGAGGGTGTTTGGCAAGAGACCCAGTACTTC.

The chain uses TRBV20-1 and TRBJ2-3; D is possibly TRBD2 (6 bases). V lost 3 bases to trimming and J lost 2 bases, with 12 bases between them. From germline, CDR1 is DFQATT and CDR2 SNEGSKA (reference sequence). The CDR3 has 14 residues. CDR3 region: CSASQGGNTDTQYF. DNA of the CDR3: TGCAGTGCTAGCCAGGGAGGTAACACAGATACGCAGTATTTT.

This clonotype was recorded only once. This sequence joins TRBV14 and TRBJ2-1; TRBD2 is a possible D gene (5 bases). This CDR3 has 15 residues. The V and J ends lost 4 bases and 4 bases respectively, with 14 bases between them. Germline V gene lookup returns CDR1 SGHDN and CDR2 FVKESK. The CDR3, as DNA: TGTGCCAGCAGCCGGGTCGGGGTGAGATACAATGAGCAGTTCTTC. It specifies CASSRVGVRYNEQFF.

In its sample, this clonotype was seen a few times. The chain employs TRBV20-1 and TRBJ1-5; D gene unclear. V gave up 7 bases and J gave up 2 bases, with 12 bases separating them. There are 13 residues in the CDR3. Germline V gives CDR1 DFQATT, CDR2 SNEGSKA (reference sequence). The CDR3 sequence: CSVGGKGNQPQHF. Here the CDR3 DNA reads TGCAGTGTAGGAGGGAAAGGCAATCAGCCCCAGCATTTT.

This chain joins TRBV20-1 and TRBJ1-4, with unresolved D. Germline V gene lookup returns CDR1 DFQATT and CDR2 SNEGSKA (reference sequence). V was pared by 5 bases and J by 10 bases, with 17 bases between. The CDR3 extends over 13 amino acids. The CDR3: CSAPDAGKGKLFF. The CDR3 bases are TGCAGTGCTCCTGACGCGGGCAAAGGAAAACTGTTTTTT.